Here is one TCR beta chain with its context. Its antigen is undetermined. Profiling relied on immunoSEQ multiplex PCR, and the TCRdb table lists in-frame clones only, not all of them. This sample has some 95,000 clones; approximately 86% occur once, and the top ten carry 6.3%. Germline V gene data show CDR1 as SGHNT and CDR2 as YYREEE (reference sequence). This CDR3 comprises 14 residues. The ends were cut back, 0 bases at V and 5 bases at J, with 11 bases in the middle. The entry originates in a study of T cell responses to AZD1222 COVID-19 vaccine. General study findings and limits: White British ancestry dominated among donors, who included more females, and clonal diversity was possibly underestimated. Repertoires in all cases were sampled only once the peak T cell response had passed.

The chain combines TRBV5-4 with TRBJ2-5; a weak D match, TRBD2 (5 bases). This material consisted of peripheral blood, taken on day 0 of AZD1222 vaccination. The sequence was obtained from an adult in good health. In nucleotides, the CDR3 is TGTGCCAGCAGCTTGGGAGGGATGGGGGAGACCCAGTACTTC. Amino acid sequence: CASSLGGMGETQYF.